This T cell receptor beta chain was captured by sequencing in a study of PD-1 blockade in mismatch repair-deficient tumors. V lost 2 bases and J 3 bases, leaving 8 bases between the germline ends. CDR3 size: 13 residues. Per germline, CDR1 MNHEY and CDR2 SMNVEV (reference sequence). Mismatch repair deficiency was confirmed in all patients, by PCR or immunohistochemistry. The method was immunoSEQ multiplex PCR; TCRdb's version includes in-frame clones alone and lacks a portion of them. Here the sample spans some 130,000 clones, almost 90% being singletons. This sequence was found in an adult with mismatch repair-deficient cancer. Source: peripheral blood, taken roughly 67 weeks after starting pembrolizumab. The chain uses TRBV27 and TRBJ2-7; D is uncertain. CDR3 amino acids: CASSLRPFYEQYF. CDR3 sequence (DNA): TGTGCCAGCAGTTTAAGACCCTTCTACGAGCAGTACTTC.